The TCR beta chain described here comes from a study of T cell clonality in common variable immunodeficiency. The CDR3 has 13 amino acids. V shed 0 bases and J shed 10 bases, with 12 bases lying between them. Germline assignment: CDR1 DFQATT and CDR2 SNEGSKA (reference sequence). The table came from immunoSEQ multiplex PCR; TCRdb's copy has only in-frame clones and leaves some out. Sampling found about 52,000 clones, none seen once. This clone showed up many times. The CDR3 goes on 3 residues after the read ends, and that part is filled in from the germline J gene. This sequence joins TRBV20-1 and TRBJ1-4; D is uncertain. The material sequenced was peripheral blood mononuclear cells. The source is a person aged 18-70 years in good health. Incomplete CDR3 DNA: TGCAGTGCTAGAGATACGGCGGGAGGAAAA. Its translation: CSARDTAGGK. The whole CDR3 reads CSARDTAGGKLFF.